A single sample gave rise to the 24 T cell receptor beta chains below, sequenced in a study of T cell repertoires in cytomegalovirus infection. TCRdb ran MiXCR on the reads and lists one entry per CDR3 protein. The repertoire holds about 150,000 distinct CDR3 sequences, with 17% as singletons. Sequences were obtained from CD8+ T cells from PBMCs. Receptor source: a human donor in good health (CMV status not recorded). Some clones in this sample may be carry-over from other donors' samples.

The chain uses TRBV7-6 and TRBJ2-5; D is unclear. Trimming shortened V by 2 bases and J by 4 bases, and 14 bases separated the two germline ends. Germline values: CDR1 SGHVS, CDR2 FNYEAQ. CDR3 length: 15 amino acids. The chain's CDR3 is CASSLSPRNAETQYF. The CDR3 region has the DNA TGTGCCAGCAGCTTATCCCCCCGGAATGCAGAGACCCAGTACTTC.

As for this clonotype: At one boundary the junction diverges from the germline segment, which might be a read error. The CDR3 reads CASSEERAGGVGHNEQFF. CDR3 DNA: TGCGCCAGCAGCGAAGAAAGGGCAGGGGGGGTGGGGCACAATGAGCAGTTCTTC. J is TRBJ2-1 and V is TRBV4-3; D is tentatively TRBD1 or TRBD2 (7 bases each). This CDR3 region has 18 residues. Per germline, CDR1 LGHNA and CDR2 YSLEER.

The chain joins TRBV12-5 to TRBJ2-3; a possible D gene is TRBD1 (6 bases). Germline lookup yields CDR1 LGHNT and CDR2 FRNRAP. V dropped 5 bases and J dropped 3 bases, with 24 bases sitting between them. The CDR3 runs to 18 residues. In DNA, the CDR3 is TGTGCTAGTGGTCTCACCGCTACCGGGACAAGGGGAACAGATACGCAGTATTTT. It encodes CASGLTATGTRGTDTQYF.

Here the CDR3 reads CASSIGRGGSSNQPQHF. Written as DNA, the CDR3 is TGTGCCAGTAGTATTGGACGAGGGGGTTCTAGCAATCAGCCCCAGCATTTT. This chain uses TRBV19 with TRBJ1-5, with D tentatively TRBD1 (6 bases). The CDR3 has 17 amino acids. Germline CDR1 and CDR2: LNHDA and SQIVND (reference sequence). V lost 3 bases and J 0 bases, leaving 15 bases between the germline ends.

The chain recombines TRBV7-9 with TRBJ1-6; a weak D match, TRBD1 (5 bases). V lost 3 bases to trimming and J lost 1 base, with 7 bases between them. This CDR3 has 15 residues. CDR1 and CDR2 (germline): SEHNR, FQNEAQ (reference sequence). Here the CDR3 reads CASSFGTSYNSPLHF. The CDR3 DNA sequence: TGTGCCAGCAGCTTTGGGACGTCCTATAATTCACCCCTCCACTTT.

This chain uses TRBV2 with TRBJ2-7; 9 nucleotides line up with TRBD1. CDR1 is SNHLY, CDR2 FYNNEI, per germline. This CDR3 region has 13 residues. Trimming removed 9 bases from V and 2 bases from J; junction bases left unmatched: 5. The CDR3 DNA sequence: TGTGCCAGTACCGGGACAGGGACCTACGAGCAGTACTTC. Encoded protein: CASTGTGTYEQYF.

The chain couples TRBV6-2 or TRBV6-3 to TRBJ1-1; D gene ambiguous. CDR1 is MNHEY, CDR2 SVGEGT, per germline. V lost 2 bases to trimming and J lost 7 bases, with 14 bases between them. The CDR3 loop spans 14 amino acids. The CDR3 sequence: CASSYPRSPGEAFF. The CDR3 coding sequence is TGTGCCAGCAGTTACCCCCGTTCTCCCGGTGAAGCTTTCTTT.

This clonotype was observed a handful of times. Since no conserved phenylalanine or tryptophan closes the CDR3, a read error is the likely cause. The chain joins TRBV6-2 or TRBV6-3 to TRBJ2-2; maybe TRBD2 (5 bases). Germline V CDR1 and CDR2: MNHEY, SVGEGT. The CDR3 sequence is 14 residues long. V was trimmed by 5 bases and J by 1 base, leaving 8 bases between them. Written as DNA, the CDR3 is TGTGCCAGCAGTAATAGCGAGAACACCGGGGAGCTGTTTTCT. It codes for CASSNSENTGELFS.

This clonotype was observed at least ten times. The J gene is TRBJ1-5, the V gene TRBV7-2, with D unresolved. The length of the CDR3 is 16 residues. Deletions cut 1 base from V and 0 bases from J, with 10 bases between. Germline lookup yields CDR1 SGHTA and CDR2 FQGNSA. As DNA, the CDR3 is TGTGCCAGCAGCTTAGGGGTCCCCTATAGCAATCAGCCCCAGCATTTT. This sequence encodes CASSLGVPYSNQPQHF.

CDR3 protein: CASSSGQLSGYTF. CDR3 nucleotides: TGTGCCAGCAGCTCGGGACAGCTCTCTGGCTACACCTTC. The chain carries TRBV7-9 and TRBJ1-2; TRBD1 agrees at 7 bases. Germline values: CDR1 SEHNR, CDR2 FQNEAQ (reference sequence). V was clipped by 4 bases and J by 7 bases; unmatched bases: 6. The CDR3 has 13 amino acids.

The rearrangement uses TRBV7-6 and TRBJ1-1; no clear D. Trimming shortened V by 4 bases and J by 10 bases, and 13 bases separated the two germline ends. Germline V gene data show CDR1 as SGHVS and CDR2 as FNYEAQ. The CDR3 has 12 amino acids. The CDR3 loop is CASSSHRGIAFF. CDR3 DNA: TGTGCCAGCAGCTCCCACCGAGGGATAGCTTTCTTT.

This clonotype was counted a few times. The chain carries TRBV19 and TRBJ2-7; tentatively, D is TRBD1 (6 bases). In germline, CDR1 is LNHDA, CDR2 SQIVND (reference sequence). The CDR3 loop spans 15 amino acids. The ends were cut back, 5 bases at V and 0 bases at J, with 14 bases in the middle. The DNA for the CDR3 is TGTGCCAGTAGTGTCTCCGGGACAACCTCCTACGAGCAGTACTTC. It codes for CASSVSGTTSYEQYF.

V gene TRBV28 combines with J gene TRBJ2-7; D might be TRBD1 (6 bases). The CDR3 spans 13 residues. Trimming took off 9 bases at V and 5 bases at J, with 17 bases between the two ends. Germline CDR1 MDHEN, CDR2 SYDVKM. The CDR3 is CASLQQGWDEQYF. The CDR3 DNA reads as TGTGCCAGTCTTCAACAGGGCTGGGACGAGCAGTACTTC.

This clonotype was counted only a few times. This rearrangement joins TRBV6-1 to TRBJ2-7, with 7 bases identical to TRBD2. The CDR3 extends over 14 amino acids. CDR1 and CDR2 (germline): MNHNS, SASEGT. The trim removed 5 bases at V and 4 bases at J, leaving 8 bases unmatched. CDR3 sequence reads: CASSSTGGGYEQYF. The CDR3 nucleotides read TGTGCCAGCAGTTCGACGGGAGGCGGGTACGAGCAGTACTTC.

This chain links TRBV28 with TRBJ2-7, with 13 bases fitting TRBD2. The CDR3 has 18 residues. J was trimmed by 2 bases and V by 3 bases; bases with no gene match: 10. Germline loops: CDR1 MDHEN, CDR2 SYDVKM. The CDR3 region is CASSFRRTSGRGTYEQYF. CDR3 bases: TGTGCCAGCAGTTTTCGTCGGACTAGCGGGAGAGGAACCTACGAGCAGTACTTC.

This clonotype was seen a handful of times. This chain connects TRBV6-8 to TRBJ2-7; unclear D gene. CDR1 MNHGY and CDR2 SAAAGT come from the germline V gene. V lost 7 bases and J 2 bases, leaving 12 bases between the germline ends. CDR3 size: 13 residues. This CDR3 reads CASTSDKPYEQYF. CDR3 DNA: TGTGCCAGCACCTCCGACAAACCCTACGAGCAGTACTTC.

On this clonotype: The junction shows a germline mismatch at one end, possibly a read error. The chain couples TRBV27 to TRBJ2-7; a weak D match, TRBD2 (5 bases). Germline lookup yields CDR1 MNHEY and CDR2 SMNVEV (reference sequence). The CDR3 consists of 13 residues. The chain's CDR3 is CDSGDLGGYEQYF. The CDR3 DNA reads as TGTGACAGCGGCGACCTAGGAGGATACGAGCAGTACTTC.

Note on this clonotype: Sequence at one end of the junction differs from germline and may be a read error. The chain recombines TRBV27 with TRBJ2-5; no clear D. The germline V gene encodes CDR1 MNHEY and CDR2 SMNVEV (reference sequence). The CDR3 totals 11 residues. CDR3 nucleotides: TGTGCCAGCCGTTTAGGGGAGACCCAGTACTTC. It yields the protein CASRLGETQYF.

This chain uses TRBV20-1 with TRBJ2-1; D not certain. Germline CDR1 is DFQATT and CDR2 is SNEGSKA (reference sequence). Trimming shortened V by 8 bases and J by 0 bases, and 14 bases separated the two germline ends. The CDR3 loop spans 14 amino acids. CDR3 DNA: TGCAGTATAACGTCGGGTAGCTCCTACAATGAGCAGTTCTTC. Protein sequence: CSITSGSSYNEQFF.

This chain links TRBV5-4 with TRBJ2-1; TRBD2 agrees at 14 bases. CDR3 size: 17 residues. The trim removed 4 bases at V and 12 bases at J, leaving 15 bases unmatched. Germline CDR1 reads SGHNT; CDR2 reads YYREEE (reference sequence). For the CDR3, the DNA is TGTGCCAGCAGCACCGACCTGACTAGCGGGAGGGTTCGCGGGCAGTTCTTC. Translation: CASSTDLTSGRVRGQFF.

The chain uses TRBV12-3 or TRBV12-4 and TRBJ2-5, with 8 bases identical to TRBD1. CDR3 length: 14 residues. The J segment lost 5 bases and the V segment lost 6 bases, leaving 8 bases of the junction unmatched. CDR3 amino acids: CASSRDRPTETQYF. Written as DNA, the CDR3 is TGTGCCAGCAGCCGGGACAGGCCAACGGAGACCCAGTACTTC.

This chain connects TRBV6-2 or TRBV6-3 to TRBJ2-1; no clear D. V was pared by 4 bases and J by 9 bases, with 16 bases between. Per the germline V gene, CDR1 is MNHEY and CDR2 is SVGEGT. This CDR3 is 14 amino acids long. The CDR3, as DNA: TGTGCCAGCAGTTCCCTGCACCTCTCGAGTGAGCAGTTCTTC. As protein: CASSSLHLSSEQFF.

The sample holds many counts of this clonotype. The V and J genes are TRBV7-9 and TRBJ1-1; D may be TRBD1 (6 bases). CDR3 length: 15 residues. The germline gives CDR1 SEHNR, CDR2 FQNEAQ (reference sequence). V lost 5 bases and J lost 1, with 14 bases in between. The CDR3 coding sequence is TGTGCCAGCAGCCGGAGGGGGGGGTGGAACACTGAAGCTTTCTTT. Translating it yields CASSRRGGWNTEAFF.

The genes are TRBV7-2 and TRBJ2-7; D is perhaps TRBD1 (6 bases). The CDR3 has 13 residues. V gave up 8 bases and J gave up 4 bases, with 15 bases separating them. CDR1 and CDR2 from the germline V gene are SGHTA and FQGNSA. The CDR3 DNA reads as TGTGCCAGCTGCCAGGGGCCCTCGTACGAGCAGTACTTC. It is translated as CASCQGPSYEQYF.